This T cell receptor beta chain was profiled in a study of cytomegalovirus exposure and HLA in healthy donors. General study findings and limits: Indistinguishable V segments, including TRBV6-2 and TRBV6-3, were excluded.

This PCR relied on a set of 60 Vbeta primers and 13 Jbeta primers. Generated by immunoSEQ multiplex PCR, the TCRdb table keeps only in-frame clones and is missing some. The sample holds roughly 180,000 clones, just under 80% seen once. As concerns this clone: Antigen: not known.

Trimming pared 4 bases from V and 1 base from J, leaving 17 bases between. The CDR3 is 17 amino acids. Germline V gives CDR1 MGHRA, CDR2 YSYEKL. V is TRBV4-1 and J is TRBJ1-3; D gene unclear. The sample was PBMCs. The TCR originated in a man younger than 45 in good health and CMV-seronegative. The CDR3 coding sequence is TGCGCCAGCAGCCCATTTGGAGGCCGAGGGTCTGGAAACACCATATATTTT. Protein sequence: CASSPFGGRGSGNTIYF.